The 20 T cell receptor beta chains below come from one sample, sequenced in a study of cytomegalovirus exposure and HLA in healthy donors. Both 60 Vbeta primers and 13 Jbeta primers went into the PCR. The method was immunoSEQ multiplex PCR; TCRdb's version includes in-frame clones alone and lacks a portion of them. The sample shows approximately 170,000 clones, around 72% of them seen only once. Sequencing was carried out using PBMCs. All receptors derive from a woman in her thirties or forties in good health and CMV-seropositive.

This chain joins TRBV6-6 and TRBJ2-3; D is possibly TRBD2 (5 bases). CDR3 length: 15 residues. Germline assignment: CDR1 MNHNY and CDR2 SVGAGI (reference sequence). Trimming pared 6 bases from V and 4 bases from J, leaving 17 bases between. CDR3 sequence reads: CASSFTRNGADTQYF. Written as DNA, the CDR3 is TGTGCCAGCAGCTTCACTAGGAACGGGGCAGATACGCAGTATTTT.

The V and J genes are TRBV9 and TRBJ2-2; D is unresolved. CDR1 is SGDLS and CDR2 is YYNGEE in the germline V gene. The V and J ends lost 4 bases and 2 bases respectively, with 12 bases between them. This CDR3 has 15 amino acids. For the CDR3, the DNA is TGTGCCAGCAGCCCATCTCGGTCTAACACCGGGGAGCTGTTTTTT. Its translation is CASSPSRSNTGELFF. Complete variable domain (other parts from reference TRBV9 and TRBJ2-2): DSGVTQTPKHLITATGQRVTLRCSPRSGDLSVYWYQQSLDQGLQFLIQYYNGEERAKGNILERFSAQQFPDLHSELNLSSLELGDSALYFCASSPSRSNTGELFFGEGSRLTVL.

V usage is TRBV19 and J usage is TRBJ1-2; the D gene is possibly TRBD1 (6 bases). The germline V and J ends were trimmed by 0 bases and 7 bases, with 15 bases remaining between them. The CDR3 totals 15 residues. The germline V gene encodes CDR1 LNHDA and CDR2 SQIVND (reference sequence). In nucleotides, the CDR3 is TGTGCCAGTAGTATAGATGGGGGCGTCTTAGGTGGCTACACCTTC. It encodes CASSIDGGVLGGYTF.

This chain connects TRBV7-9 to TRBJ1-1, with a possible D match to TRBD1 (5 bases). Looked up from germline, CDR1 is SEHNR and CDR2 is FQNEAQ (reference sequence). V was trimmed by 1 base and J by 3 bases, leaving 6 bases between them. The CDR3 loop spans 13 amino acids. CDR3 protein: CASSLVGDTEAFF. The CDR3 region has the DNA TGTGCCAGCAGCTTAGTAGGGGACACTGAAGCTTTCTTT.

Comments on this clone: The identical CDR3 is also encoded by other nucleotide sequences in the sample. The genes are TRBV5-4 and TRBJ2-7; TRBD1 aligns across 9 bases. Looked up from germline, CDR1 is SGHNT and CDR2 is YYREEE (reference sequence). The length of the CDR3 is 14 residues. J lost 2 bases, V lost 0 bases, and 0 bases had no gene match. Written as DNA, the CDR3 is TGTGCCAGCAGCTTGGGACAGGGGGCCTACGAGCAGTACTTC. Protein product: CASSLGQGAYEQYF.

The V call is TRBV27, the J call TRBJ2-1; 7 nucleotides line up with TRBD2. The J segment lost 3 bases and the V segment lost 10 bases, leaving 9 bases of the junction unmatched. CDR3 length: 14 amino acids. The germline gives CDR1 MNHEY, CDR2 SMNVEV (reference sequence). CDR3 amino acids: CATTGSSGYNEQFF. The CDR3 nucleotides are TGTGCCACCACCGGGTCTAGCGGCTACAATGAGCAGTTCTTC.

In regard to this clone: One junction end does not reproduce the germline sequence, and a read error may be involved. This chain joins TRBV7-9 and TRBJ2-5; D is possibly TRBD2 (6 bases). Germline-derived CDR1 and CDR2 are SEHNR and FQNEAQ (reference sequence). The CDR3 has 13 amino acids. Here the CDR3 reads CSSSPGVFETQYF. The CDR3 DNA reads as TGTTCCAGCAGCCCGGGAGTGTTCGAGACCCAGTACTTC.

The chain's CDR3 is CASSSLGSNYGYTF. The CDR3 DNA follows: TGTGCCAGTAGTTCTCTCGGGTCTAACTATGGCTACACCTTC. The chain links TRBV19 to TRBJ1-2; D is unclear. Germline values: CDR1 LNHDA, CDR2 SQIVND (reference sequence). The CDR3 contains 14 residues. V was trimmed by 5 bases and J by 0 bases, leaving 10 bases between them. The entire variable domain, with the rest obtained from reference TRBV19 and TRBJ1-2, is as follows: DGGITQSPKYLFRKEGQNVTLSCEQNLNHDAMYWYRQDPGQGLRLIYYSQIVNDFQKGDIAEGYSVSREKKESFPLTVTSAQKNPTAFYLCASSSLGSNYGYTFGSGTRLTVV.

This chain joins TRBV7-7 and TRBJ2-1, with 8 bases identical to TRBD2. This CDR3 is 16 amino acids long. Germline V gives CDR1 SSHAT, CDR2 FNYEAQ (reference sequence). V lost 5 bases to trimming and J lost 4 bases; unmatched junction nucleotides: 10. CDR3 sequence: CASSPSRGGGYNEQFF. The CDR3 nucleotides are TGTGCCAGCAGCCCCAGTCGGGGCGGGGGGTACAATGAGCAGTTCTTC.

The chain carries TRBV2 and TRBJ2-1; 7 bases map to TRBD1. The CDR3 runs to 12 residues. The trim removed 5 bases at V and 10 bases at J, leaving 5 bases unmatched. Germline V gene lookup returns CDR1 SNHLY and CDR2 FYNNEI. In DNA, the CDR3 is TGTGCCAGCAGTTTTACAGGGGCCGAGCAGTTCTTC. Protein: CASSFTGAEQFF.

This CDR3 is CASRHTEGGEQFF. CDR3 coding DNA: TGCGCCAGCAGACACACGGAGGGGGGGGAGCAGTTCTTC. The V and J genes are TRBV4-1 and TRBJ2-1, with D possibly TRBD2 on 7 matching bases. CDR3 length: 13 residues. Trimming removed 6 bases from V and 10 bases from J, with 16 bases in between. The V gene's germline CDR1 is MGHRA and CDR2 YSYEKL.

The chain links TRBV7-3 to TRBJ1-1; unclear D gene. Per germline, CDR1 SGHTA and CDR2 FQGTGA. CDR3 length: 13 amino acids. V dropped 5 bases and J dropped 4 bases, with 11 bases sitting between them. The CDR3 DNA reads TGTGCCAGCAGCCAGGCCGGGATCACTGAAGCTTTCTTT. Protein product: CASSQAGITEAFF.

This clone appeared a single time. The chain combines TRBV19 with TRBJ2-3; 13 nucleotides line up with TRBD2. J was trimmed by 0 bases and V by 6 bases; bases with no gene match: 3. CDR3 size: 16 residues. Germline-derived CDR1 and CDR2 are LNHDA and SQIVND (reference sequence). The CDR3 is CASSGTSGVSTDTQYF. The CDR3 DNA sequence: TGTGCCAGTAGCGGGACTAGCGGGGTTAGCACAGATACGCAGTATTTT.

The rearrangement uses TRBV9 and TRBJ2-2; D is uncertain. The CDR3 has 14 residues. With 0 bases removed from V and 7 bases from J, the gap between germline ends came to 10 bases. Germline V lookup: CDR1 SGDLS, CDR2 YYNGEE. The CDR3 nucleotides read TGTGCCAGCAGCGTAGGACAAGAATACGGGGAGCTGTTTTTT. Translation gives CASSVGQEYGELFF.

The genes are TRBV5-1 and TRBJ1-1; D call uncertain. Trimming cost V 4 bases and J 8 bases, with 12 bases left between them. The CDR3 length is 12 residues. Germline CDR1 and CDR2: SGHRS and YFSETQ. The CDR3 sequence is CASSPEGAEAFF. The CDR3 coding sequence is TGCGCCAGCAGCCCCGAAGGAGCCGAAGCTTTCTTT.

This clone occurred a few times. The J gene is TRBJ2-1, the V gene TRBV7-2, with 9 positions matching TRBD2. The CDR3 is 12 amino acids. Trimming took 5 bases from V and 15 from J; bases not matched to a gene: 8. CDR1 SGHTA and CDR2 FQGNSA come from the germline V gene. In nucleotides, the CDR3 is TGTGCCAGCAGCCGGAGCGGGACTAGCTTGTTCTTC. Translated, it gives CASSRSGTSLFF.

This clone has only one observation. The rearrangement uses TRBV14 and TRBJ1-3; D call uncertain. Germline V gene lookup returns CDR1 SGHDN and CDR2 FVKESK. This CDR3 contains 16 residues. With 1 base removed from V and 0 bases from J, the gap between germline ends came to 10 bases. The CDR3 DNA reads TGTGCCAGCAGCCAAGGCCAGGATCGCTCTGGAAACACCATATATTTT. This codes for CASSQGQDRSGNTIYF. Full variable domain (remainder filled in from reference TRBV14 and TRBJ1-3): EAGVTQFPSHSVIEKGQTVTLRCDPISGHDNLYWYRRVMGKEIKFLLHFVKESKQDESGMPNNRFLAERTGGTYSTLKVQPAELEDSGVYFCASSQGQDRSGNTIYFGEGSWLTVV.

This clone was found once. This chain uses TRBV30 with TRBJ1-6; no firm D call. The germline V gene has CDR1 GTSNPN and CDR2 SVGIG (reference sequence). This CDR3 is built from 13 residues. V was pared by 0 bases and J by 12 bases, with 12 bases between. The CDR3 DNA sequence: TGTGCCTGGAGTGTACCCCCGGCGGGACCCCTCCACTTT. The encoded protein is CAWSVPPAGPLHF.

This clone was recorded once. The V gene is TRBV14, the J gene TRBJ1-1, with D uncertain. Germline V CDR1 and CDR2: SGHDN, FVKESK. V gave up 0 bases and J gave up 0 bases, with 8 bases separating them. This CDR3 has 15 residues. The CDR3 bases are TGTGCCAGCAGCCAAGAGGCAGGCCTGAACACTGAAGCTTTCTTT. Translating gives CASSQEAGLNTEAFF.

The rearrangement uses TRBV28 and TRBJ1-5; D call uncertain. Per the germline V gene, CDR1 is MDHEN and CDR2 is SYDVKM. V gave up 3 bases and J gave up 8 bases, with 11 bases separating them. The CDR3 runs to 13 residues. CDR3 coding DNA: TGTGCCAGCAGTTTCGACGCTGAGGAGCCCCAGCATTTT. Translated: CASSFDAEEPQHF.